The T cell receptor beta chain described here comes from a study of T cells in Graves' hyperthyroidism and ophthalmopathy. Study-wide findings and caveats: Ophthalmopathy was model-predicted a median 6.5 months pre-onset.

In regard to this clonotype: The target antigen is unknown.

TCR beta CDR3 region amplification was performed from RNA transcripts. Initially, a first-round RT-PCR of the TCR CDR3 employed the HTBI primer set. TCRdb fed the multiplex PCR reads into MiXCR, producing one record per CDR3 protein. The sample records hundreds of thousands of distinct CDR3 sequences, over 35% being singletons. This CDR3 has 14 residues. Trimming cost V 2 bases and J 4 bases, with 11 bases left between them. Per the germline V gene, CDR1 is ENHRY and CDR2 is SYGVKD. The sequence was obtained from a man between 18 and 35 years old with Graves' hyperthyroidism. The sequenced material came from blood. V and J are TRBV10-3 and TRBJ1-2; D unresolved. CDR3 sequence: CAISEPTRSYGYTF. CDR3 coding DNA: TGTGCCATCAGTGAGCCGACTCGGAGCTATGGCTACACCTTC.